This T cell receptor (beta chain) appears in the sequencing data of a study of T cell repertoires in cytomegalovirus infection. Study at large: CMV infection plus the matching HLA type was flagged by public TCR beta signatures.

Each CDR3 protein is one row after TCRdb ran MiXCR on the reads. The sample lists hundreds of thousands of distinct CDR3 sequences, about a third occurring once. The sample holds a few counts of this clonotype. What it binds is unknown. V gave up 2 bases and J gave up 5 bases; unmatched junction bases: 10. The CDR3 covers 18 residues. Germline V CDR1 and CDR2: SGHVS, FNYEAQ. This specimen was cultured CD8+ T cells from PBMCs, taken from culture after CMV antigen stimulation. This chain uses TRBV7-6 with TRBJ2-1; 12 bases fit TRBD1. This TCR came from a human donor in good health (CMV status not recorded). Some clones in this sample may be carry-over from other donors' samples. The CDR3 nucleotides are TGTGCCAGCAGCTTAATAGCCAGGGGACAGGGGGCCCACAATGAGCAGTTCTTC. Its translation: CASSLIARGQGAHNEQFF. Full variable domain (rest looked up from reference TRBV7-6 and TRBJ2-1): GAGVSQSPRYKVTKRGQDVALRCDPISGHVSLYWYRQALGQGPEFLTYFNYEAQQDKSGLPNDRFSAERPEGSISTLTIQRTEQRDSAMYRCASSLIARGQGAHNEQFFGPGTRLTVL.